Presented here are 9 T cell receptor beta chains from one specimen sequenced in a study of T cell responses to AZD1222 COVID-19 vaccine (dated by TCRdb to about 2021). The method behind the library was the immunoSEQ multiplex PCR assay. The clones in this table, taken by TCRdb from immuneACCESS, are in-frame only. Not every clone is retained; where verified, under half of the shortfall comes from an unresolved V gene, and the cause of the rest is unknown. Here the sample has about 110,000 clones; about 88% occur a single time. The ten largest clonotypes hold around 10% of the sample. This specimen's time point label, per the study, means: baseline before first vaccination. Material: peripheral blood, obtained on day 0 of AZD1222 vaccination. Receptors were obtained from an adult in good health.

A single count supports this clone. The chain employs TRBV5-1 and TRBJ1-1; 11 bases are shared with TRBD1. This CDR3 is 14 amino acids long. CDR1 is SGHRS and CDR2 is YFSETQ in the germline V gene. J gave up 6 bases and V 4 bases, and 5 bases lay outside the gene matches. This chain's CDR3 is CASSGGQGESEAFF. CDR3 bases: TGCGCCAGCAGCGGGGGACAGGGGGAGTCTGAAGCTTTCTTT. Together with reference TRBV5-1 and TRBJ1-1, the CDR3 gives the full variable domain: KAGVTQTPRYLIKTRGQQVTLSCSPISGHRSVSWYQQTPGQGLQFLFEYFSETQRNKGNFPGRFSGRQFSNSRSEMNVSTLELGDSALYLCASSGGQGESEAFFGQGTRLTVV.

This chain uses TRBV28 with TRBJ2-7; D may be TRBD1 or TRBD2 (5 bases each). CDR1 MDHEN and CDR2 SYDVKM come from the germline V gene. Trimming cost V 4 bases and J 1 base, with 14 bases left between them. The CDR3 is made up of 15 amino acids. The CDR3 nucleotides are TGTGCCAGCAGTTCTACCGGGACGGGATCCTACGAGCAGTACTTC. This codes for CASSSTGTGSYEQYF.

The chain uses TRBV4-1 and TRBJ2-3, with D maybe TRBD2 (6 bases). The V end lost 4 bases, the J end lost 0 bases, and 11 bases lay between the germline ends. Germline V CDR1 and CDR2: MGHRA, YSYEKL. The CDR3 is 15 amino acids. CDR3 nucleotide sequence: TGCGCCAGCAGCCTCCGGCTAGCGAGCACAGATACGCAGTATTTT. Translation gives CASSLRLASTDTQYF.

The chain couples TRBV5-5 to TRBJ1-2; TRBD1 agrees at 10 bases. Germline loops: CDR1 SGHKS, CDR2 YYEKEE (reference sequence). The ends lost 4 bases at V and 5 bases at J; junction bases unmatched: 8. The CDR3 is 15 amino acids. The CDR3 spells CASSRQGALSYGYTF. CDR3 DNA: TGTGCCAGCAGCAGACAGGGGGCGCTTAGTTATGGCTACACCTTC.

This chain links TRBV7-3 with TRBJ2-1, with 8 bases that match TRBD1. Losses at the gene ends were 1 base for V and 3 bases for J; bases not matched to a gene: 20. Looked up from germline, CDR1 is SGHTA and CDR2 is FQGTGA. This CDR3 is 21 amino acids long. The CDR3 DNA sequence: TGTGCCAGCAGCTTAAGGGCGGACAGGGTCGTAAGGCGCCCCGACTACAATGAGCAGTTCTTC. Its translation is CASSLRADRVVRRPDYNEQFF.

This sequence joins TRBV11-2 and TRBJ2-7; D remains ambiguous. Germline lookup yields CDR1 SGHAT and CDR2 FQNNGV. CDR3 length equals 15 residues. V lost 1 base and J 0 bases, leaving 10 bases between the germline ends. CDR3 coding DNA: TGTGCCAGCAGCTTAGGAGGCATGAGCTCCTACGAGCAGTACTTC. Translating gives CASSLGGMSSYEQYF.

V usage is TRBV4-1 and J usage is TRBJ2-3; D is unresolved. The germline V and J ends were trimmed by 1 base and 2 bases, with 7 bases remaining between them. The CDR3 totals 14 residues. The germline V gene has CDR1 MGHRA and CDR2 YSYEKL. The CDR3 region has the DNA TGCGCCAGCAGCCAAGCTCGGGCCACAGATACGCAGTATTTT. It specifies CASSQARATDTQYF.

This chain connects TRBV10-2 to TRBJ1-2; maybe TRBD1 (5 bases). The CDR3 totals 14 residues. Germline V CDR1 and CDR2: WSHSY, SAAADI. V was pared by 6 bases and J by 8 bases, with 19 bases between. The CDR3: CASSVRSNSGGYTF. The CDR3 region has the DNA TGCGCCAGCAGCGTTCGGTCCAACTCAGGGGGCTACACCTTC.

V and J are TRBV5-1 and TRBJ1-2; TRBD1 matches at 9 bases. With 2 bases clipped from V and 4 bases from J, the junction kept 3 bases outside the gene matches. Germline-derived CDR1 and CDR2 are SGHRS and YFSETQ. This CDR3 is built from 14 residues. CDR3 protein: CASSFGGQGYGYTF. In DNA form, the CDR3 reads TGCGCCAGCAGCTTTGGGGGACAGGGCTATGGCTACACCTTC.